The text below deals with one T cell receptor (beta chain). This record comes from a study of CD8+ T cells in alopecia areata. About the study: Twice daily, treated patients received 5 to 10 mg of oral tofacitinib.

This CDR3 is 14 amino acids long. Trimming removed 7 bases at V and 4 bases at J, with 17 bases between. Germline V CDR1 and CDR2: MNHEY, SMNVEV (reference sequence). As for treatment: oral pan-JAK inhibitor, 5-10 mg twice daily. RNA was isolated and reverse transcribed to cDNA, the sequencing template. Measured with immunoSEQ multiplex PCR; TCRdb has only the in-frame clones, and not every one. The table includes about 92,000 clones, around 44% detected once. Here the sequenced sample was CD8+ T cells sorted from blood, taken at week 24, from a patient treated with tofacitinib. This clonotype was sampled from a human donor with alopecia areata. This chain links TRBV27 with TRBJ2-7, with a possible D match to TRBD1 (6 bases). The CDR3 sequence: CASKRRGPLYEQYF. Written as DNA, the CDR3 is TGTGCCAGCAAGCGCAGGGGACCCCTGTACGAGCAGTACTTC.